This entry lists 3 T cell receptor beta chains sequenced from one sample in a study of CD8 T cells in Susac syndrome. An input of roughly 0.45 to 1 ug of RNA was subjected to reverse transcription using random hexamers. TCRdb reprocessed the immunoSEQ multiplex PCR reads with MiXCR, giving one entry per CDR3 protein. The profile covers about 200,000 distinct CDR3 sequences, with approximately 95% appearing a single time and around 0.1% taken by the ten largest. What was sequenced was CD4+ T cells from PBMCs. The receptor source for this set is a human donor in good health.

This chain uses TRBV7-2 with TRBJ1-5; D gene ambiguous. The germline CDR1 and CDR2 sequences are SGHTA and FQGNSA. The CDR3 runs 13 residues. The ends were cut back, 5 bases at V and 7 bases at J, with 12 bases in the middle. The CDR3 reads CASSRTQEQPQHF. The CDR3 DNA reads as TGTGCCAGCAGCCGGACCCAGGAGCAGCCCCAGCATTTT.

This chain links TRBV29-1 with TRBJ2-2, with 12 bases that match TRBD1. The CDR3 extends over 17 amino acids. The V gene end was trimmed by 7 bases and the J gene end by 4 bases; junction bases not matched to a gene: 13. Germline lookup yields CDR1 SQVTM and CDR2 ANQGSEA. As DNA, the CDR3 is TGCAGCGCCGTTCGTGGGACAGGGGGCCCGGGCACCGGGGAGCTGTTTTTT. Residues: CSAVRGTGGPGTGELFF.

V usage is TRBV6-5 and J usage is TRBJ2-1, with TRBD2 matching over 8 bases. This CDR3 has 18 residues. With V trimmed by 0 bases and J by 0 bases, 7 bases remained unmatched. Germline CDR1 reads MNHEY; CDR2 reads SVGAGI. The CDR3 sequence: CASSYSTSVTSSYNEQFF. The CDR3 nucleotides are TGTGCCAGCAGTTACTCGACTAGCGTGACTAGCTCCTACAATGAGCAGTTCTTC.